These 7 T cell receptor beta chains were sequenced from one sample in a study of T-cell reconstitution after alpha-beta-depleted transplantation in children. Construction of the TCRbeta library involved unique molecular identifiers. TCRdb independently ran MiXCR on the PCR reads; one entry per CDR3 protein. The table has about 300,000 distinct CDR3 sequences, roughly a tenth seen once. The sequenced sample was PBMCs, obtained before TCRalphabeta/CD19-depleted stem cell transplant. Receptor source: a boy younger than two with acute myeloid leukemia, due to receive a stem cell transplant.

In this sample, this clonotype turned up a few times. The chain carries TRBV18 and TRBJ2-1; 14 bases fit TRBD2. CDR1 KGHSH and CDR2 LQKENI come from the germline V gene. Trimming at V came to 5 bases and at J to 7 bases, leaving 22 bases not matched to a gene. The CDR3 consists of 21 residues. The CDR3 DNA is TGTGCCAGCTCAGCTACACGAACCGGGACTAGCGGGAGAGAAGGGGTGAATGAGCAGTTCTTC. Protein: CASSATRTGTSGREGVNEQFF. Full variable domain (outside the CDR3, taken from reference TRBV18 and TRBJ2-1): NAGVMQNPRHLVRRRGQEARLRCSPMKGHSHVYWYRQLPEEGLKFMVYLQKENIIDESGMPKERFSAEFPKEGPSILRIQQVVRGDSAAYFCASSATRTGTSGREGVNEQFFGPGTRLTVL.

The table lists this clonotype with many counts. The chain links TRBV25-1 to TRBJ1-1; maybe TRBD1 (6 bases). The V gene's germline CDR1 is MGHDK and CDR2 SYGVNS. CDR3 length equals 13 residues. Trimming took 2 bases from V and 4 from J, leaving 8 bases between them. The CDR3 region is CASSEGGGTEAFF. The CDR3 nucleotides read TGTGCCAGCAGTGAAGGGGGCGGCACTGAAGCTTTCTTT.

This rearrangement joins TRBV28 to TRBJ2-5; a possible D gene is TRBD1 (7 bases). The CDR3 spans 16 residues. Germline V gene data show CDR1 as MDHEN and CDR2 as SYDVKM. Trimming pared 4 bases from V and 4 bases from J, leaving 19 bases between. The CDR3 DNA is TGTGCCAGCAGTTCGGAGGATTGGCGGGACAGAGAGACCCAGTACTTC. Protein: CASSSEDWRDRETQYF.

The sample holds many counts of this clonotype. The chain employs TRBV7-7 and TRBJ2-1; 8 positions match TRBD2. There are 15 residues in the CDR3. V shed 5 bases and J 6 bases; nucleotides not matched to a gene: 9. CDR1 and CDR2 from the germline V gene are SSHAT and FNYEAQ (reference sequence). CDR3 coding DNA: TGTGCCAGCAGCCGAGCGGGAGACCCCTTCAATGAGCAGTTCTTC. Protein product: CASSRAGDPFNEQFF.

This clonotype was found many times. The chain is built from TRBV12-3 or TRBV12-4 and TRBJ1-5; D might be TRBD1 (6 bases). CDR3 length equals 12 residues. The V gene lost 6 bases and the J gene lost 9 bases, with 12 bases spanning the gap. The CDR3 reads CASSTGGGPQHF. CDR3 nucleotide sequence: TGTGCCAGCAGCACCGGAGGGGGGCCCCAGCATTTT.

There are many counts of this clonotype. This chain connects TRBV6-5 to TRBJ1-6, with 9 bases aligning to TRBD1. Germline V CDR1 and CDR2: MNHEY, SVGAGI. The CDR3 totals 16 residues. V lost 0 bases and J lost 8; bases outside the gene matches: 5. CDR3 sequence: CASSYSGGDRDSPLHF. The CDR3 bases are TGTGCCAGCAGTTACTCAGGGGGGGACAGGGATTCACCCCTCCACTTT.

This clonotype was recorded at least ten times. The chain uses TRBV7-9 and TRBJ2-2, with D possibly matching TRBD1 (7 bases). CDR1 SEHNR and CDR2 FQNEAQ come from the germline V gene (reference sequence). The CDR3 extends over 13 amino acids. The V end lost 8 bases, the J end lost 6 bases, and 13 bases lay between the germline ends. This CDR3 is CASGGTAPGELFF. CDR3 DNA: TGTGCCAGCGGAGGGACAGCACCCGGGGAGCTGTTTTTT.